This T cell receptor (beta chain) was found in a study of CD8+ T cells in alopecia areata. Study in general: By percentage of affected scalp area, the severity of treated patients was scored.

The sample's treatment: oral pan-JAK inhibitor, 5-10 mg twice daily. Overall study findings and caveats: When scalp samples are sequenced, resident alphabeta T cells of normal skin are also captured. Uncertain still, given a single nonresponder, is whether baseline CD8+ expansion links to response.

With regard to this clone: Antigen specificity is unknown.

The V gene's germline CDR1 is MGHRA and CDR2 YSYEKL. This CDR3 region has 14 residues. V lost 4 bases and J 7 bases, leaving 16 bases between the germline ends. cDNA reverse transcribed from extracted RNA served as the sequencing template. Method: immunoSEQ multiplex PCR; TCRdb's copy keeps in-frame clones and lacks some. The data show 160,000 or so clones, 50% to 75% seen once. The sample here was CD4+ T cells sorted from blood, taken at approximately week 60, from a patient treated with tofacitinib. The TCR originated in a human donor with alopecia areata. This chain uses TRBV4-1 with TRBJ1-2, with D possibly being TRBD1 (6 bases). This CDR3 is CASSPPSGAGGYTF. In DNA, the CDR3 is TGCGCCAGCAGCCCCCCCTCGGGGGCGGGTGGCTACACCTTC.